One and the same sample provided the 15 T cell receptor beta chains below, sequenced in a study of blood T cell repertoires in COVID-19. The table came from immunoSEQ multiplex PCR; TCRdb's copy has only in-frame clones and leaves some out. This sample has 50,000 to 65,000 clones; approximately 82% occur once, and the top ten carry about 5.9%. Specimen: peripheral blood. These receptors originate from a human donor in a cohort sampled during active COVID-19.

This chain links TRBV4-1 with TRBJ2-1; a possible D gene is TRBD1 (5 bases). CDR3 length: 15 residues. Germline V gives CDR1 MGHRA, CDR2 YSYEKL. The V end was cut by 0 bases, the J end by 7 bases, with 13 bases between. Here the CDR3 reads CASSQDPRDGNEQFF. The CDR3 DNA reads TGCGCCAGCAGCCAAGATCCCAGGGATGGGAATGAGCAGTTCTTC.

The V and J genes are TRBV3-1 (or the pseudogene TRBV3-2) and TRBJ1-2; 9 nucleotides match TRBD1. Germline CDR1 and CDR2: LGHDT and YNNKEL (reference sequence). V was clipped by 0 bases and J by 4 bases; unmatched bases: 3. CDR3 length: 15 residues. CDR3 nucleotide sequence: TGTGCCAGCAGCCAAGACCAGACAGGGGGCTATGGCTACACCTTC. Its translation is CASSQDQTGGYGYTF.

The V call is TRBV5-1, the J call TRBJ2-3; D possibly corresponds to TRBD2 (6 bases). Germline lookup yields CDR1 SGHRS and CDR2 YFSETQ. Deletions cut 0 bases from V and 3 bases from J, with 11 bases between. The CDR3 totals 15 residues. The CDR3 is CASSLGGTGTDTQYF. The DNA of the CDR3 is TGCGCCAGCAGCTTGGGGGGGACTGGAACAGATACGCAGTATTTT.

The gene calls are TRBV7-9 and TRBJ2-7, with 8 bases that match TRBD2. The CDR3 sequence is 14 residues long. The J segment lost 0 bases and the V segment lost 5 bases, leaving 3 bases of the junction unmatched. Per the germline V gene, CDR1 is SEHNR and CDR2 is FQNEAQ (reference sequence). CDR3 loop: CASSPGRDSYEQYF. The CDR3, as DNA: TGTGCCAGCAGCCCCGGGAGGGACTCCTACGAGCAGTACTTC.

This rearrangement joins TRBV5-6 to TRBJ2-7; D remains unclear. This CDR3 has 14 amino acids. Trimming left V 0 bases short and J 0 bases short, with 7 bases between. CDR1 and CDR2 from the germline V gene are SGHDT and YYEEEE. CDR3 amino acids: CASSLDSNSYEQYF. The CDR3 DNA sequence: TGTGCCAGCAGCTTGGACAGCAACTCCTACGAGCAGTACTTC. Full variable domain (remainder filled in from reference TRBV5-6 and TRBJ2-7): DAGVTQSPTHLIKTRGQQVTLRCSPKSGHDTVSWYQQALGQGPQFIFQYYEEEERQRGNFPDRFSGHQFPNYSSELNVNALLLGDSALYLCASSLDSNSYEQYFGPGTRLTVT.

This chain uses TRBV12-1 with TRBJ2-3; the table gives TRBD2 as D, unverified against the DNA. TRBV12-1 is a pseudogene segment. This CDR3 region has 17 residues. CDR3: CARRLRATSGGSDTQYF. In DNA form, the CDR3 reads TGTGCCAGGAGACTTCGGGCGACTAGCGGGGGGTCAGATACGCAGTATTTT.

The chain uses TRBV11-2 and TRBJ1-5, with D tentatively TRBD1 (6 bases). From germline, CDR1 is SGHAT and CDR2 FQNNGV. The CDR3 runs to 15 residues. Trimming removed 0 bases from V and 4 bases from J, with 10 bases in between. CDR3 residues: CASSLDGGRNQPQHF. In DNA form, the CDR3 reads TGTGCCAGCAGCTTAGACGGGGGGCGGAATCAGCCCCAGCATTTT.

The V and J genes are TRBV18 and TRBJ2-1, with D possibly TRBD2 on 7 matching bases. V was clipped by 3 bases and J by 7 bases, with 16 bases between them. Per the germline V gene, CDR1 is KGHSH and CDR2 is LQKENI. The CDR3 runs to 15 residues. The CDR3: CASSPIGGLRNEQFF. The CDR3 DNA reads TGTGCCAGCTCACCGATCGGGGGGCTCAGGAATGAGCAGTTCTTC.

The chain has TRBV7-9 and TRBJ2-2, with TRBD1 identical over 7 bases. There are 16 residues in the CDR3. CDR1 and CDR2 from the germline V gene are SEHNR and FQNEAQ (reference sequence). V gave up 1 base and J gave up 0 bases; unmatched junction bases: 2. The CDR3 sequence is CASSLDTGANTGELFF. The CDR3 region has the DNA TGTGCCAGCAGCTTAGATACAGGGGCGAACACCGGGGAGCTGTTTTTT.

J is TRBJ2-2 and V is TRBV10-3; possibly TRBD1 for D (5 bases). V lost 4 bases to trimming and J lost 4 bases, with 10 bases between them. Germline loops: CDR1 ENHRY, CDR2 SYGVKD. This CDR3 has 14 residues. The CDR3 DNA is TGTGCCATCAGTGGCAGGGCCGGCACCGGGGAGCTGTTTTTT. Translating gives CAISGRAGTGELFF.

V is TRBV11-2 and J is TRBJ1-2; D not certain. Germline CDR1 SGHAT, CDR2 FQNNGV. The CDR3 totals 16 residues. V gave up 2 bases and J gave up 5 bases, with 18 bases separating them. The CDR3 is CASSLLFPPWRYGYTF. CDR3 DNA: TGTGCCAGCAGCTTACTTTTCCCTCCCTGGAGGTATGGCTACACCTTC.

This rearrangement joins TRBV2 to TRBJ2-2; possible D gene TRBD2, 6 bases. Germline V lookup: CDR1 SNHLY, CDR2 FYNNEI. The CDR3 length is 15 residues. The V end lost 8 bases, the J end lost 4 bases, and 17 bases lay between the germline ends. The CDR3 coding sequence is TGTGCCAGCGCCTTTATGGCTAGCGTCACCGGGGAGCTGTTTTTT. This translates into CASAFMASVTGELFF.

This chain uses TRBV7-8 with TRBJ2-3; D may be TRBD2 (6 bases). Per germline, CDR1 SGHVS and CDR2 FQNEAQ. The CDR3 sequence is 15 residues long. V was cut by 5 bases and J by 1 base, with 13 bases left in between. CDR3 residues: CASSESGWGTDTQYF. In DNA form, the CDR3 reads TGTGCCAGCAGCGAGAGCGGGTGGGGCACAGATACGCAGTATTTT.

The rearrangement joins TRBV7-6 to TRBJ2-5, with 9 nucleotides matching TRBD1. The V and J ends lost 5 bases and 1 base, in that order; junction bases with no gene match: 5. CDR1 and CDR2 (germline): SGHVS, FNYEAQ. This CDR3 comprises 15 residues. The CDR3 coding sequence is TGTGCCAGCAGCCGGGGGACAGGGCGCCAAGAGACCCAGTACTTC. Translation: CASSRGTGRQETQYF.

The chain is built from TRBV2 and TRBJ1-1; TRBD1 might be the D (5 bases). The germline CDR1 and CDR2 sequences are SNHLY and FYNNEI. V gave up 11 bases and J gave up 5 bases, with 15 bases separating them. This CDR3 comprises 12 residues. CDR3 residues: CASGAGVTEAFF. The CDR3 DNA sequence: TGTGCCTCCGGGGCGGGGGTAACTGAAGCTTTCTTT.